These 32 T cell receptor beta chains were all obtained from the same sample, sequenced in a study of blood T cell repertoires in COVID-19. The data were produced by immunoSEQ multiplex PCR, yet TCRdb's version contains in-frame clones alone and is incomplete. The sample lists roughly 240,000 clones, around 85% occurring once. Sample: peripheral blood. The source is a man aged 50-59 years with COVID-19, enrolled during active disease.

V usage is TRBV7-3 and J usage is TRBJ2-5; TRBD2 agrees at 13 bases. Germline V gene sequence: CDR1 SGHTA, CDR2 FQGTGA. V was clipped by 3 bases and J by 4 bases; unmatched bases: 2. This CDR3 has 15 residues. The CDR3 DNA follows: TGTGCCAGCAGCTTGGGACTAGCGGGGCGAGAGACCCAGTACTTC. Encoded protein: CASSLGLAGRETQYF.

The V call is TRBV7-8, the J call TRBJ2-1; the D is unclear. The CDR3 loop spans 15 amino acids. The ends were cut back, 4 bases at V and 4 bases at J, with 14 bases in the middle. Germline lookup yields CDR1 SGHVS and CDR2 FQNEAQ. The CDR3 nucleotides are TGTGCCAGCAGCTCCAGGCCAACGTGGTACAATGAGCAGTTCTTC. Translation: CASSSRPTWYNEQFF.

The chain joins TRBV24-1 to TRBJ2-2, with D possibly TRBD2 on 5 matching bases. V lost 7 bases, J lost 6 bases, and 14 bases lay in between. This CDR3 has 14 amino acids. In germline, CDR1 is KGHDR, CDR2 SFDVKD. For the CDR3, the DNA is TGTGCCACCAGCCCCCGGCGGGTTTCCGGGGAGCTGTTTTTT. This gives the protein CATSPRRVSGELFF.

The sample holds one count of this clone. The J gene is TRBJ2-2, the V gene TRBV7-8; TRBD1 or TRBD2 may be the D gene (5 bases each). Per germline, CDR1 SGHVS and CDR2 FQNEAQ. V shed 5 bases and J shed 6 bases, with 13 bases lying between them. The CDR3 extends over 14 amino acids. The CDR3 DNA follows: TGTGCCAGCAGCCAGGGTCGTAGCGCCGGGGAGCTGTTTTTT. Translated: CASSQGRSAGELFF.

This clone was seen just once. The rearrangement links TRBV2 to TRBJ1-5; TRBD1 is a possible D gene (6 bases). Trimming pared 8 bases from V and 7 bases from J, leaving 15 bases between. Germline V gene lookup returns CDR1 SNHLY and CDR2 FYNNEI. The CDR3 is 13 residues long. The chain's CDR3 is CASGALRGQPQHF. CDR3 coding DNA: TGTGCCAGCGGGGCACTAAGGGGGCAGCCCCAGCATTTT.

In DNA, the CDR3 is TGCAGCGTTGTTAGAGAAGAGACCCAGTACTTC. Protein sequence: CSVVREETQYF. V usage is TRBV29-1 and J usage is TRBJ2-5, with D unresolved. V lost 4 bases and J 3 bases, leaving 6 bases between the germline ends. This CDR3 comprises 11 residues. CDR1 and CDR2 (germline): SQVTM, ANQGSEA.

The V and J genes are TRBV24-1 and TRBJ2-5; D is perhaps TRBD2 (7 bases). Trimming took 4 bases from V and 5 from J, leaving 13 bases between them. Germline-derived CDR1 and CDR2 are KGHDR and SFDVKD. The CDR3 length is 14 residues. The CDR3 loop reads CATSDRGAGETQYF. The DNA of the CDR3 is TGTGCCACCAGTGACCGGGGGGCCGGGGAGACCCAGTACTTC.

The chain couples TRBV6-6 to TRBJ2-3; 9 positions match TRBD1. This CDR3 comprises 16 residues. Germline CDR1 reads MNHNY; CDR2 reads SVGAGI (reference sequence). The V gene end was trimmed by 0 bases and the J gene end by 1 base; junction bases not matched to a gene: 2. The CDR3 spells CASSYSGDRGTDTQYF. CDR3 DNA: TGTGCCAGCAGTTACTCGGGGGACAGGGGCACAGATACGCAGTATTTT.

This chain connects TRBV10-3 to TRBJ1-1; 7 nucleotides line up with TRBD1. The V gene's germline CDR1 is ENHRY and CDR2 SYGVKD. There are 16 residues in the CDR3. Unmatched junction bases numbered 18, after V lost 10 bases and J lost 4 bases. The CDR3 DNA is TGTGCCACTATGTCGAAGCCCGGGACAGCAGCCACTGAAGCTTTCTTT. This translates into CATMSKPGTAATEAFF.

The chain recombines TRBV6-5 with TRBJ2-5; D unclear. V was cut by 6 bases and J by 5 bases, with 13 bases left in between. Germline assignment: CDR1 MNHEY and CDR2 SVGAGI. CDR3 length: 13 amino acids. The CDR3 is CASSLLSLETQYF. In nucleotides, the CDR3 is TGTGCCAGCAGCCTACTCTCCCTGGAGACCCAGTACTTC.

The V and J genes are TRBV14 and TRBJ1-2; D may be TRBD1 (6 bases). The CDR3 extends over 16 amino acids. Trimming pared 4 bases from V and 7 bases from J, leaving 22 bases between. Germline CDR1 reads SGHDN; CDR2 reads FVKESK. CDR3 nucleotide sequence: TGTGCCAGCAGCCTTACATTGGACAGCCTGAACAGTGGCTACACCTTC. The encoded protein is CASSLTLDSLNSGYTF.

This clone was observed a single time. This chain uses TRBV15 with TRBJ2-4; 8 bases match TRBD1. Trimming cost V 2 bases and J 16 bases; bases outside gene matches: 7. This CDR3 has 12 residues. The germline V gene has CDR1 LNHNV and CDR2 YYDKDF (reference sequence). The CDR3 is CATSRFVDRVYF. Written as DNA, the CDR3 is TGTGCCACCAGCAGATTTGTGGACAGGGTATACTTC. Full variable domain (rest looked up from reference TRBV15 and TRBJ2-4): DAMVIQNPRYQVTQFGKPVTLSCSQTLNHNVMYWYQQKSSQAPKLLFHYYDKDFNNEADTPDNFQSRRPNTSFCFLDIRSPGLGDTAMYLCATSRFVDRVYFGAGTRLSVL.

This rearrangement joins TRBV10-2 to TRBJ2-7, with D perhaps matching TRBD1 (6 bases). With 3 bases removed from V and 6 bases from J, the gap between germline ends came to 9 bases. Germline CDR1 and CDR2: WSHSY and SAAADI. This CDR3 comprises 12 residues. The CDR3 spells CASSEQGGEQYF. In nucleotides, the CDR3 is TGCGCCAGCAGTGAACAGGGCGGCGAGCAGTACTTC.

On this clone itself: Other DNA sequences in this sample translate to the same CDR3. The chain recombines TRBV15 with TRBJ2-3; D unclear. This CDR3 region has 13 residues. Per the germline V gene, CDR1 is LNHNV and CDR2 is YYDKDF (reference sequence). Trimming left V 0 bases short and J 6 bases short, with 7 bases between. The CDR3 region has the DNA TGTGCCACCAGCAGAGATACCGCGGATACGCAGTATTTT. As protein: CATSRDTADTQYF.

The chain uses TRBV19 and TRBJ1-1; 7 nucleotides agree with TRBD1. The CDR3 is 17 amino acids. Germline lookup yields CDR1 LNHDA and CDR2 SQIVND (reference sequence). Germline trimming cut 4 bases from V and 1 base from J; bases unmatched to any gene: 12. CDR3 protein: CASSTITRTGGNTEAFF. Here the CDR3 DNA reads TGTGCCAGTAGTACAATAACAAGGACAGGTGGGAACACTGAAGCTTTCTTT. The full variable domain, with the rest looked up from reference TRBV19 and TRBJ1-1, is DGGITQSPKYLFRKEGQNVTLSCEQNLNHDAMYWYRQDPGQGLRLIYYSQIVNDFQKGDIAEGYSVSREKKESFPLTVTSAQKNPTAFYLCASSTITRTGGNTEAFFGQGTRLTVV.

The V call is TRBV5-1, the J call TRBJ2-5; D remains unclear. This CDR3 spans 15 amino acids. Trimming took 0 bases from V and 1 from J, leaving 10 bases between them. CDR1 and CDR2 (germline): SGHRS, YFSETQ. CDR3 protein: CASSLVPGLQETQYF. The CDR3 region has the DNA TGCGCCAGCAGCTTGGTTCCAGGCCTCCAAGAGACCCAGTACTTC.

The chain joins TRBV11-2 to TRBJ1-6; no clear D gene. CDR3 length: 15 residues. Germline CDR1 is SGHAT and CDR2 is FQNNGV. The V end was cut by 7 bases, the J end by 0 bases, with 10 bases between. The CDR3 nucleotides are TGTGCCAGCACCCATCGGAGCTCCTATAATTCACCCCTCCACTTT. Protein sequence: CASTHRSSYNSPLHF. Looking up the rest from reference TRBV11-2 and TRBJ1-6 gives the full variable domain: EAGVAQSPRYKIIEKRQSVAFWCNPISGHATLYWYQQILGQGPKLLIQFQNNGVVDDSQLPKDRFSAERLKGVDSTLKIQPAKLEDSAVYLCASTHRSSYNSPLHFGNGTRLTVT.

The V call is TRBV18, the J call TRBJ1-5; 10 bases line up with TRBD1. The V gene end was trimmed by 6 bases and the J gene end by 6 bases; junction bases not matched to a gene: 8. This CDR3 contains 15 residues. CDR1 is KGHSH and CDR2 is LQKENI in the germline V gene. The CDR3 sequence is CASSSRDRGAQPQHF. For the CDR3, the DNA is TGTGCCAGCTCCTCCCGGGACAGGGGCGCTCAGCCCCAGCATTTT.

The V and J genes are TRBV11-3 and TRBJ2-2; possibly TRBD2 for D (6 bases). The CDR3 covers 18 residues. Between the trimmed V and J ends, which lost 0 bases and 2 bases, there was a span of 16 bases. The germline V gene has CDR1 SGHNT and CDR2 YENEEA. The CDR3 sequence is CASSLDLGSGGNTGELFF. Written as DNA, the CDR3 is TGTGCCAGCAGCTTAGACCTCGGCTCCGGGGGAAACACCGGGGAGCTGTTTTTT.

The gene calls are TRBV5-5 and TRBJ1-4, with D uncertain. V was trimmed by 0 bases and J by 0 bases, leaving 18 bases between them. In germline, CDR1 is SGHKS, CDR2 YYEKEE (reference sequence). The CDR3 totals 19 residues. This chain's CDR3 is CASSLVGRQALATNEKLFF. CDR3 DNA: TGTGCCAGCAGCTTGGTGGGTCGGCAGGCCCTTGCAACTAATGAAAAACTGTTTTTT.

The chain links TRBV7-9 to TRBJ2-5; 11 bases line up with TRBD2. CDR3 length: 15 amino acids. Germline-derived CDR1 and CDR2 are SEHNR and FQNEAQ (reference sequence). Trimming removed 5 bases from V and 5 bases from J; junction bases left unmatched: 7. For the CDR3, the DNA is TGTGCCAGCAGCGTCGACTTAGCGGGGGGGGAGACCCAGTACTTC. This encodes CASSVDLAGGETQYF.

The J gene is TRBJ2-5, the V gene TRBV20-1, with 9 bases that match TRBD2. Trimming at V came to 3 bases and at J to 4 bases, leaving 6 bases not matched to a gene. The V gene's germline CDR1 is DFQATT and CDR2 SNEGSKA (reference sequence). The CDR3 has 14 amino acids. As DNA, the CDR3 is TGCAGTGCTAGTTTGCGGGGGGGCTCAGAGACCCAGTACTTC. Encoded protein: CSASLRGGSETQYF.

The table lists this clone with a count of one. The chain uses TRBV4-1 and TRBJ2-2; 12 bases are shared with TRBD2. CDR3 length: 18 residues. The ends lost 2 bases at V and 3 bases at J; junction bases unmatched: 7. The germline V gene has CDR1 MGHRA and CDR2 YSYEKL. The CDR3 nucleotides read TGCGCCAGCAGCCAATCGAGAACTAGCGGGGGGTACACCGGGGAGCTGTTTTTT. Amino acids: CASSQSRTSGGYTGELFF.

The V call is TRBV4-1, the J call TRBJ2-5; 13 nucleotides agree with TRBD2. The CDR3 extends over 18 amino acids. Germline CDR1 MGHRA, CDR2 YSYEKL. V lost 4 bases and J lost 1; bases outside the gene matches: 9. Here the CDR3 DNA reads TGCGCCAGCAGCCCTCGACTAGCGGGGGGCGCCATCCAAGAGACCCAGTACTTC. Its protein is CASSPRLAGGAIQETQYF.

The count of this clone is one. The chain links TRBV13 to TRBJ1-2; D possibly corresponds to TRBD1 (6 bases). The CDR3 covers 15 residues. Deletions cut 0 bases from V and 0 bases from J, with 8 bases between. Germline V CDR1 and CDR2: PRHDT, FYEKMQ (reference sequence). The CDR3, as DNA: TGTGCCAGCAGCTTAGGGACAGGAGCTAACTATGGCTACACCTTC. It yields the protein CASSLGTGANYGYTF.

The J gene is TRBJ1-2, the V gene TRBV2; possible D gene TRBD1, 6 bases. This CDR3 has 13 residues. Germline CDR1 and CDR2: SNHLY and FYNNEI. Trimming stripped 5 bases from V and 4 bases from J, with 11 bases between. CDR3: CASSTTGLYGYTF. Here the CDR3 DNA reads TGTGCCAGCAGTACAACAGGGCTCTATGGCTACACCTTC. Looking up the rest from reference TRBV2 and TRBJ1-2 gives the full variable domain: EPEVTQTPSHQVTQMGQEVILRCVPISNHLYFYWYRQILGQKVEFLVSFYNNEISEKSEIFDDQFSVERPDGSNFTLKIRSTKLEDSAMYFCASSTTGLYGYTFGSGTRLTVV.

V and J are TRBV15 and TRBJ1-1, with a possible D match to TRBD1 (5 bases). The CDR3 has 13 residues. The V end was cut by 0 bases, the J end by 7 bases, with 9 bases between. The germline CDR1 and CDR2 sequences are LNHNV and YYDKDF (reference sequence). CDR3 sequence (DNA): TGTGCCACCAGCAGAGAACAGGACATTGAAGCTTTCTTT. This sequence encodes CATSREQDIEAFF.

This chain joins TRBV7-3 and TRBJ2-2; possibly TRBD1 for D (7 bases). V lost 1 base to trimming and J lost 3 bases, with 15 bases between them. Germline lookup yields CDR1 SGHTA and CDR2 FQGTGA. The CDR3 consists of 17 residues. CDR3 sequence (DNA): TGTGCCAGCAGCTTAAGTGGCCAGGGGGGTGACACCGGGGAGCTGTTTTTT. Amino acids: CASSLSGQGGDTGELFF. Using reference TRBV7-3 and TRBJ2-2 for the parts outside the CDR3, the full variable domain is GAGVSQTPSNKVTEKGKYVELRCDPISGHTALYWYRQSLGQGPEFLIYFQGTGAADDSGLPNDRFFAVRPEGSVSTLKIQRTERGDSAVYLCASSLSGQGGDTGELFFGEGSRLTVL.

The CDR3 DNA reads TGTGCCAGCAGTCCCCTAGGACAGAACACTGAAGCTTTCTTT. Translated, it gives CASSPLGQNTEAFF. The chain combines TRBV2 with TRBJ1-1; TRBD1 might be the D (5 bases). From germline, CDR1 is SNHLY and CDR2 FYNNEI. Deletions cut 5 bases from V and 1 base from J, with 11 bases between. The CDR3 extends over 14 amino acids.

J is TRBJ2-7 and V is TRBV13; maybe TRBD1 (6 bases). The CDR3 runs to 14 residues. V lost 4 bases and J 0 bases, leaving 10 bases between the germline ends. CDR1 is PRHDT, CDR2 FYEKMQ, per germline (reference sequence). The CDR3 coding sequence is TGTGCCAGCAGCTCAGGGGTCAGCTCCTACGAGCAGTACTTC. This encodes CASSSGVSSYEQYF.

This chain uses TRBV25-1 with TRBJ1-1; D uncertain. CDR1 and CDR2 from the germline V gene are MGHDK and SYGVNS. This CDR3 is 12 amino acids long. Deletions cut 7 bases from V and 4 bases from J, with 10 bases between. CDR3 sequence reads: CASKEGLTEAFF. The CDR3 coding sequence is TGTGCCAGCAAGGAGGGTCTCACTGAAGCTTTCTTT.

The chain has TRBV2 and TRBJ2-3, with D maybe TRBD1 (5 bases). In germline, CDR1 is SNHLY, CDR2 FYNNEI. Deletions cut 5 bases from V and 2 bases from J, with 11 bases between. CDR3 length: 14 residues. CDR3 residues: CASSWRQITDTQYF. The CDR3 bases are TGTGCCAGCAGTTGGAGACAGATCACAGATACGCAGTATTTT.